One T cell receptor beta chain is described in this entry. These data belong to a study of blood T cell repertoires in COVID-19. On the study more broadly: Samples representing acute and convalescent COVID-19 were sourced from the United States, Italy and Spain. From T cells, B-cell-depleted T cells, or PBMCs came the material, which was cDNA or gDNA.

The V end lost 5 bases, the J end lost 4 bases, and 8 bases lay between the germline ends. There are 11 residues in the CDR3. The germline gives CDR1 DFQATT, CDR2 SNEGSKA (reference sequence). Per the authors' pipeline: Reference gene primer amplification yielded estimated nucleated cell counts. Sequencing was performed with immunoSEQ multiplex PCR; in TCRdb, only in-frame clones are kept and a portion is missing. D and trimming come from the DNA, and the V and J calls and clone size come from that table. Of around 130,000 clones detected, around 85% appear once; the ten largest clones hold about 4.3%.

The sample taken for sequencing was peripheral blood. This chain joins TRBV20-1 and TRBJ2-5; D remains unclear. The TCR sequence derives from a human donor in a cohort sampled during active COVID-19. The CDR3 loop is CSAVLGETQYF. The CDR3, as DNA: TGCAGTGCTGTCCTAGGAGAGACCCAGTACTTC.